These 10 T cell receptor beta chains were sequenced from one sample in a study of response to subunit inactivated influenza vaccine. TCRdb reprocessed the RT-PCR reads with MiXCR, giving one entry per CDR3 protein. In the table there are fewer than 200,000 distinct CDR3 sequences, approximately 8.7% of which are singletons. The sequenced sample was non-naive T cells sorted from PBMCs, obtained on the day of vaccination. The source of these receptors is a man aged 50-60 years who received an inactivated influenza vaccine.

This clonotype was found a few times. The CDR3 reads CASSASGENTDTQYF. In DNA form, the CDR3 reads TGTGCCAGCAGCGCTAGCGGGGAAAACACAGATACGCAGTATTTT. The chain employs TRBV6-1 and TRBJ2-3; 9 bases align to TRBD2. The CDR3 length is 15 residues. Germline CDR1 reads MNHNS; CDR2 reads SASEGT. V lost 6 bases and J lost 2; bases outside the gene matches: 6.

This clonotype was detected a few times. The rearrangement joins TRBV28 to TRBJ2-4, with a possible D match to TRBD1 (6 bases). The CDR3 extends over 15 amino acids. The germline gives CDR1 MDHEN, CDR2 SYDVKM. The germline V and J ends were trimmed by 6 bases and 5 bases, with 17 bases remaining between them. In DNA, the CDR3 is TGTGCCAGCAGCGCCAAAGGGACACGGGAAAACATTCAGTACTTC. Amino acid sequence: CASSAKGTRENIQYF.

This clonotype was observed a handful of times. The chain links TRBV11-2 to TRBJ2-3, with D maybe TRBD2 (7 bases). Trimming took 6 bases from V and 0 from J, leaving 10 bases between them. CDR1 and CDR2 from the germline V gene are SGHAT and FQNNGV. The CDR3 spans 14 residues. In nucleotides, the CDR3 is TGTGCCAGCAGTAGGGGGGGAAGCACAGATACGCAGTATTTT. Translating gives CASSRGGSTDTQYF. Based on the CDR3 plus reference TRBV11-2 and TRBJ2-3, the full variable domain is EAGVAQSPRYKIIEKRQSVAFWCNPISGHATLYWYQQILGQGPKLLIQFQNNGVVDDSQLPKDRFSAERLKGVDSTLKIQPAKLEDSAVYLCASSRGGSTDTQYFGPGTRLTVL.

This clonotype was recorded many times. This sequence joins TRBV5-1 and TRBJ2-3, with D possibly called TRBD1 or TRBD2 (5 bases each). Trimming removed 4 bases at V and 3 bases at J, with 12 bases between. CDR3 length: 14 amino acids. Germline V gene lookup returns CDR1 SGHRS and CDR2 YFSETQ. CDR3 coding DNA: TGCGCCAGCAGCCTCAGAGGGGCGACAGATACGCAGTATTTT. Translated, it gives CASSLRGATDTQYF.

In its sample, this clonotype was seen many times. This chain uses TRBV6-1 with TRBJ1-1; 8 nucleotides match TRBD1. Germline V gives CDR1 MNHNS, CDR2 SASEGT. This CDR3 is 13 amino acids long. After removal of 4 bases from V and 8 bases from J, the junction contained 6 bases not matched to a gene. The CDR3 loop reads CASSGTGMSEAFF. The CDR3 region has the DNA TGTGCCAGCAGTGGGACAGGGATGTCCGAAGCTTTCTTT.

This clonotype was found a few times. The V call is TRBV20-1, the J call TRBJ2-7, with 7 bases lining up with TRBD2. Per germline, CDR1 DFQATT and CDR2 SNEGSKA (reference sequence). This CDR3 has 16 residues. J was trimmed by 4 bases and V by 1 base; bases with no gene match: 13. CDR3 in DNA: TGCAGTGCTAGAGCCGGGAGGCCCTCCCACTCTTACGAGCAGTACTTC. Translating it yields CSARAGRPSHSYEQYF.

This clonotype was picked up a small number of times. The chain couples TRBV6-2 or TRBV6-3 to TRBJ1-5; no clear D. CDR1 and CDR2 (germline): MNHEY, SVGEGT. The CDR3 length is 16 residues. The V end lost 0 bases, the J end lost 6 bases, and 15 bases lay between the germline ends. The CDR3, as DNA: TGTGCCAGCAGTTACTCTTGGTCGGCGGCGGGTCAGCCCCAGCATTTT. This codes for CASSYSWSAAGQPQHF.

The chain joins TRBV3-1 to TRBJ2-2, with 13 bases matching TRBD2. This CDR3 comprises 16 residues. V shed 4 bases, J shed 5 bases, and the junction held 4 bases outside the gene matches. Germline V gene lookup returns CDR1 LGHDT and CDR2 YNNKEL (reference sequence). CDR3 nucleotides: TGTGCCAGCAGCCCTTGGACTAGCGGGAGTACCGGGGAGCTGTTTTTT. Amino acid sequence: CASSPWTSGSTGELFF.

This clonotype was observed a few times. A much larger clone lies a single base off, so this may be a read error. The chain is built from TRBV12-3 or TRBV12-4 and TRBJ2-3; 10 positions match TRBD2. The CDR3 length is 19 residues. CDR3 sequence reads: CASCFFPSGRRDRTDTQYF. The CDR3 DNA reads as TGTGCCAGCTGTTTTTTTCCTAGCGGGAGACGGGATCGCACAGATACGCAGTATTTT.

To note about this clonotype: This may be a read error, as it is one base from a much larger clone. The chain has TRBV27 and TRBJ2-5; 12 bases agree with TRBD1. The germline CDR1 and CDR2 sequences are MNHEY and SMNVEV (reference sequence). V lost 5 bases, J lost 7 bases, and 5 bases stayed unmatched. The CDR3 consists of 14 residues. CDR3 protein: CASSPGQGAGTQYF. The DNA for the CDR3 is TGTGCCAGCAGTCCGGGACAGGGGGCGGGGACCCAGTACTTC.